This T cell receptor (beta chain) stems from a study of T cell clonality in common variable immunodeficiency. V was pared by 0 bases and J by 2 bases, with 11 bases between. CDR1 and CDR2 (germline): SGHRS, YFSETQ. This CDR3 comprises 15 residues. This clone was seen repeatedly, ten times or more. The read stops 3 residues short of the end of the CDR3; the missing end is completed from the germline J gene. Equal genomic DNA amounts from CVID and control samples were sequenced. Repertoires were generated with immunoSEQ multiplex PCR, while TCRdb's copy carries only in-frame clones and drops some. In total the sample includes some 80,000 clones, none of them seen once.

The sequencing sample was made of peripheral blood mononuclear cells. The V call is TRBV5-1, the J call TRBJ2-5; D is undetermined. This receptor was obtained from a person between 18 and 69 years old in good health. The CDR3 is CASSLAPGNQETQYF. The covered CDR3 bases are TGCGCCAGCAGCTTGGCACCGGGTAATCAAGAGACC.